Below are 31 T cell receptor beta chains sequenced from a single sample in a study of graft-versus-host responses after intestinal transplantation. Profiling relied on immunoSEQ multiplex PCR, and the TCRdb table lists in-frame clones only, not all of them. The sample carries some 39,000 clones, more than 80% recorded once. This specimen was PBMCs, taken 700 to 850 days after intestinal transplantation. The origin of the receptors is a human patient who received an intestinal transplant, so some T cells may come from the graft donor.

The count of this clone is one. Here the CDR3 DNA reads TGTGCCAGCAGCATCGGACAGCTTCATTCACCCCTCCACTTT. Residues: CASSIGQLHSPLHF. The chain recombines TRBV5-4 with TRBJ1-6, with D perhaps TRBD1 (6 bases). Trimming took 4 bases from V and 8 from J, leaving 13 bases between them. This CDR3 comprises 14 residues. The germline V gene encodes CDR1 SGHNT and CDR2 YYREEE (reference sequence). Full variable domain (missing parts from reference TRBV5-4 and TRBJ1-6): ETGVTQSPTHLIKTRGQQVTLRCSSQSGHNTVSWYQQALGQGPQFIFQYYREEENGRGNFPPRFSGLQFPNYSSELNVNALELDDSALYLCASSIGQLHSPLHFGNGTRLTVT.

The chain has TRBV28 and TRBJ2-1, with unresolved D. Germline values: CDR1 MDHEN, CDR2 SYDVKM. Trimming shortened V by 6 bases and J by 6 bases, and 6 bases separated the two germline ends. The CDR3 loop spans 11 amino acids. CDR3 protein: CASSSGNEQFF. DNA of the CDR3: TGTGCCAGCAGCTCTGGCAATGAGCAGTTCTTC. Full variable domain (outside the CDR3, taken from reference TRBV28 and TRBJ2-1): DVKVTQSSRYLVKRTGEKVFLECVQDMDHENMFWYRQDPGLGLRLIYFSYDVKMKEKGDIPEGYSVSREKKERFSLILESASTNQTSMYLCASSSGNEQFFGPGTRLTVL.

The rearrangement links TRBV6-5 to TRBJ1-4; TRBD1 is a possible D gene (6 bases). This CDR3 comprises 14 residues. CDR1 and CDR2 (germline): MNHEY, SVGAGI. The germline V and J ends were trimmed by 5 bases and 1 base, with 8 bases remaining between them. The CDR3 is CASSPDRTNEKLFF. CDR3 coding DNA: TGTGCCAGCAGTCCGGACAGAACTAATGAAAAACTGTTTTTT.

This chain joins TRBV14 and TRBJ2-1; D call uncertain. Germline V gives CDR1 SGHDN, CDR2 FVKESK. CDR3 length equals 15 residues. Trimming took 4 bases from V and 1 from J, leaving 11 bases between them. CDR3: CASSPLEVSYNEQFF. The CDR3 DNA sequence: TGTGCCAGCAGCCCACTTGAGGTTTCCTACAATGAGCAGTTCTTC. Supplemented by reference TRBV14 and TRBJ2-1, the full variable domain reads EAGVTQFPSHSVIEKGQTVTLRCDPISGHDNLYWYRRVMGKEIKFLLHFVKESKQDESGMPNNRFLAERTGGTYSTLKVQPAELEDSGVYFCASSPLEVSYNEQFFGPGTRLTVL.

The gene calls are TRBV4-1 and TRBJ2-7, with 7 bases fitting TRBD1. The CDR3 is made up of 15 amino acids. Germline CDR1 and CDR2: MGHRA and YSYEKL. V was clipped by 0 bases and J by 1 base; unmatched bases: 3. The CDR3 loop is CASSQDPGQSYEQYF. In DNA form, the CDR3 reads TGCGCCAGCAGCCAAGACCCGGGACAGTCCTACGAGCAGTACTTC.

This chain joins TRBV29-1 and TRBJ2-7; TRBD1 matches at 8 bases. V lost 0 bases to trimming and J lost 3 bases; unmatched junction nucleotides: 7. This CDR3 comprises 15 residues. Germline CDR1 reads SQVTM; CDR2 reads ANQGSEA. The CDR3 sequence: CSVEDSRGLSYEQYF. CDR3 coding DNA: TGCAGCGTTGAAGATAGCAGGGGGCTTAGCTACGAGCAGTACTTC.

The chain joins TRBV19 to TRBJ1-1; D is undetermined. CDR1 LNHDA and CDR2 SQIVND come from the germline V gene (reference sequence). The CDR3 has 12 amino acids. With 8 bases removed from V and 1 base from J, the gap between germline ends came to 8 bases. The CDR3 nucleotides read TGTGCCAGTTCCGACTGGAACACTGAAGCTTTCTTT. This gives the protein CASSDWNTEAFF.

The V call is TRBV9, the J call TRBJ1-2, with TRBD1 as a possible D gene (5 bases). Germline-derived CDR1 and CDR2 are SGDLS and YYNGEE. V shed 3 bases and J shed 1 base, with 22 bases lying between them. The CDR3 has 18 amino acids. The CDR3 nucleotides are TGTGCCAGCAGCGCAGGGCCCTGGTCGGGGACGGATAACTATGGCTACACCTTC. This codes for CASSAGPWSGTDNYGYTF.

The chain couples TRBV7-6 to TRBJ2-3; D is undetermined. The CDR3 runs to 13 residues. V dropped 7 bases and J dropped 3 bases, with 11 bases sitting between them. From germline, CDR1 is SGHVS and CDR2 FNYEAQ. The CDR3 sequence is CASTKMGTDTQYF. As DNA, the CDR3 is TGTGCCAGCACCAAGATGGGAACAGATACGCAGTATTTT.

The table lists this clone with a count of one. This specimen includes other DNA sequences encoding the same CDR3. The chain joins TRBV6-5 to TRBJ2-5; no firm D call. The germline V and J ends were trimmed by 2 bases and 5 bases, with 9 bases remaining between them. CDR1 is MNHEY and CDR2 is SVGAGI in the germline V gene. CDR3 length: 13 amino acids. The CDR3 bases are TGTGCCAGCAGTTACACCCCCCGGGAGACCCAGTACTTC. Translated, it gives CASSYTPRETQYF.

This clone was detected only once. The rearrangement uses TRBV27 and TRBJ2-3; TRBD1 might be the D (6 bases). This CDR3 has 13 residues. Between the trimmed V and J ends, which lost 0 bases and 7 bases, there was a span of 8 bases. Looked up from germline, CDR1 is MNHEY and CDR2 is SMNVEV (reference sequence). CDR3 region: CASSLSGTNTQYF. In DNA form, the CDR3 reads TGTGCCAGCAGTTTATCCGGGACAAATACGCAGTATTTT.

This clone was recorded a few times. The chain recombines TRBV19 with TRBJ1-1, with D possibly TRBD1 on 6 matching bases. This CDR3 is built from 12 residues. Trimming stripped 10 bases from V and 4 bases from J, with 13 bases between. Germline V gene data show CDR1 as LNHDA and CDR2 as SQIVND (reference sequence). CDR3 bases: TGTGCCACCTGGCGGGGGGCCACTGAAGCTTTCTTT. Its translation is CATWRGATEAFF.

This chain joins TRBV28 and TRBJ2-3; TRBD2 aligns across 11 bases. V shed 8 bases and J 6 bases; nucleotides not matched to a gene: 19. The germline V gene encodes CDR1 MDHEN and CDR2 SYDVKM. This CDR3 region has 18 residues. The CDR3 sequence is CASGSQARTSGLLDTQYF. CDR3 DNA: TGTGCCAGCGGTAGCCAAGCCCGGACTAGCGGGTTGTTGGATACGCAGTATTTT.

CDR3: CASSLARHGTDTQYF. The CDR3 nucleotides are TGCGCCAGCAGCTTGGCCCGCCATGGCACAGATACGCAGTATTTT. The rearrangement links TRBV5-1 to TRBJ2-3, with D hard to call. Trimming cost V 0 bases and J 1 base, with 9 bases left between them. The CDR3 extends over 15 amino acids. Germline values: CDR1 SGHRS, CDR2 YFSETQ.

The CDR3 coding sequence is TGTGCCAGCAGTGAAGCGGTGACTAGGGAATATGAGCAGTTCTTC. Protein sequence: CASSEAVTREYEQFF. V and J are TRBV6-1 and TRBJ2-1, with a weak D call TRBD2 (6 bases). This CDR3 comprises 15 residues. Trimming stripped 0 bases from V and 8 bases from J, with 14 bases between. From germline, CDR1 is MNHNS and CDR2 SASEGT.

The CDR3 sequence is CASTWGPEQYF. Here the CDR3 DNA reads TGTGCCAGCACCTGGGGGCCCGAGCAGTACTTC. The chain uses TRBV11-2 and TRBJ2-7, with a tentative D call TRBD1 (6 bases). The CDR3 consists of 11 residues. CDR1 and CDR2 from the germline V gene are SGHAT and FQNNGV. Trimming pared 7 bases from V and 6 bases from J, leaving 10 bases between. The full variable domain, rest sourced from reference TRBV11-2 and TRBJ2-7, is EAGVAQSPRYKIIEKRQSVAFWCNPISGHATLYWYQQILGQGPKLLIQFQNNGVVDDSQLPKDRFSAERLKGVDSTLKIQPAKLEDSAVYLCASTWGPEQYFGPGTRLTVT.

The rearrangement uses TRBV6-1 and TRBJ1-1; D gene unclear. Germline lookup yields CDR1 MNHNS and CDR2 SASEGT. V lost 6 bases to trimming and J lost 1 base, with 9 bases between them. The CDR3 runs to 13 residues. CDR3 bases: TGTGCCAGCAGCGGACTGAAGAACACTGAAGCTTTCTTT. Encoded protein: CASSGLKNTEAFF.

This sequence joins TRBV15 and TRBJ2-7; D perhaps matches TRBD1 (6 bases). Trimming stripped 5 bases from V and 4 bases from J, with 21 bases between. From germline, CDR1 is LNHNV and CDR2 YYDKDF (reference sequence). The CDR3 extends over 16 amino acids. CDR3 coding DNA: TGTGCCACCAGCTCCCCCTCGGACAGAAATCGGTACGAGCAGTACTTC. Amino acid sequence: CATSSPSDRNRYEQYF.

This clone was picked up one time. V gene TRBV7-9 combines with J gene TRBJ2-6; D gene uncertain. Germline V gene sequence: CDR1 SEHNR, CDR2 FQNEAQ (reference sequence). V shed 6 bases and J shed 4 bases, with 10 bases lying between them. There are 14 residues in the CDR3. CDR3 sequence: CASRARVGANVLTF. As DNA, the CDR3 is TGTGCCAGCAGGGCCCGGGTCGGGGCCAACGTCCTGACTTTC.

This chain joins TRBV6-5 and TRBJ1-1, with TRBD1 as a possible D gene (6 bases). Per the germline V gene, CDR1 is MNHEY and CDR2 is SVGAGI. Trimming stripped 7 bases from V and 5 bases from J, with 20 bases between. The length of the CDR3 is 15 residues. The CDR3, as DNA: TGTGCCAGCACCCCCGACCCGGCAGGGGTGACTGAAGCTTTCTTT. Its protein is CASTPDPAGVTEAFF.

The rearrangement links TRBV4-2 to TRBJ1-2; no clear D gene. Trimming removed 0 bases at V and 6 bases at J, with 2 bases between. Germline values: CDR1 LGHNA, CDR2 YNFKEQ. The CDR3 is 11 residues long. The CDR3 is CASSQEHGYTF. In DNA form, the CDR3 reads TGTGCCAGCAGCCAAGAGCATGGCTACACCTTC.

The V and J genes are TRBV15 and TRBJ2-2; 7 nucleotides align to TRBD2. V was pared by 0 bases and J by 6 bases, with 4 bases of the junction left unmatched. The CDR3 has 15 residues. Germline CDR1 is LNHNV and CDR2 is YYDKDF (reference sequence). The CDR3 sequence: CATSRDLAVSGELFF. CDR3 coding DNA: TGTGCCACCAGCAGAGATCTAGCGGTTTCCGGGGAGCTGTTTTTT. The variable domain in full, completed from reference TRBV15 and TRBJ2-2, reads DAMVIQNPRYQVTQFGKPVTLSCSQTLNHNVMYWYQQKSSQAPKLLFHYYDKDFNNEADTPDNFQSRRPNTSFCFLDIRSPGLGDTAMYLCATSRDLAVSGELFFGEGSRLTVL.

This chain links TRBV7-6 with TRBJ1-1; D is uncertain. Per germline, CDR1 SGHVS and CDR2 FNYEAQ. Between the trimmed V and J ends, which lost 5 bases and 6 bases, there was a span of 19 bases. The CDR3 loop spans 15 amino acids. For the CDR3, the DNA is TGTGCCAGCAGCCTTTCGGGCTCCAAGGTCGCTGAAGCTTTCTTT. It yields the protein CASSLSGSKVAEAFF.

The chain has TRBV5-1 and TRBJ2-6, with TRBD1 identical over 7 bases. The length of the CDR3 is 16 residues. J was trimmed by 4 bases and V by 2 bases; bases with no gene match: 6. Germline CDR1 SGHRS, CDR2 YFSETQ. Here the CDR3 reads CASSLPRGSGANVLTF. The DNA for the CDR3 is TGCGCCAGCAGCTTACCCAGGGGGTCAGGGGCCAACGTCCTGACTTTC. Full variable domain (missing parts from reference TRBV5-1 and TRBJ2-6): KAGVTQTPRYLIKTRGQQVTLSCSPISGHRSVSWYQQTPGQGLQFLFEYFSETQRNKGNFPGRFSGRQFSNSRSEMNVSTLELGDSALYLCASSLPRGSGANVLTFGAGSRLTVL.

This rearrangement joins TRBV7-3 to TRBJ2-7, with D perhaps being TRBD1 or TRBD2 (6 bases each). This CDR3 is built from 15 residues. The V gene lost 2 bases and the J gene lost 3 bases, with 14 bases spanning the gap. CDR1 SGHTA and CDR2 FQGTGA come from the germline V gene. For the CDR3, the DNA is TGTGCCAGCAGCTTAGGCGGGACATTGAACTACGAGCAGTACTTC. Residues: CASSLGGTLNYEQYF.

J is TRBJ1-1 and V is TRBV2; the D is unclear. Germline lookup yields CDR1 SNHLY and CDR2 FYNNEI. The V end was cut by 6 bases, the J end by 11 bases, with 25 bases between. CDR3 length: 15 amino acids. Written as DNA, the CDR3 is TGTGCCAGCAGAGCCACCGGCGGTATCACCACGGGGGCTTTCTTT. Protein sequence: CASRATGGITTGAFF.

The chain carries TRBV2 and TRBJ1-3; D is uncertain. V dropped 6 bases and J dropped 4 bases, with 13 bases sitting between them. This CDR3 region has 14 residues. CDR1 is SNHLY, CDR2 FYNNEI, per germline. The CDR3 DNA follows: TGTGCCAGCAGAGCCCGGGGTACAGGAAACACCATATATTTT. It encodes CASRARGTGNTIYF.

The V call is TRBV5-1, the J call TRBJ2-6, with 9 bases aligning to TRBD1. Trimming took 5 bases from V and 2 from J; bases not matched to a gene: 5. Germline CDR1 is SGHRS and CDR2 is YFSETQ. The CDR3 extends over 16 amino acids. CDR3 region: CASRGTGTPGANVLTF. CDR3 nucleotide sequence: TGCGCCAGCAGAGGGACAGGGACACCTGGGGCCAACGTCCTGACTTTC.

The gene calls are TRBV5-1 and TRBJ2-1, with a tentative D call TRBD1 (6 bases). The CDR3 has 14 residues. Germline V gene lookup returns CDR1 SGHRS and CDR2 YFSETQ. The germline V and J ends were trimmed by 0 bases and 7 bases, with 11 bases remaining between them. DNA of the CDR3: TGCGCCAGCAGCTTGGGGCTACAGGGAAATGAGCAGTTCTTC. Its protein product is CASSLGLQGNEQFF.

J is TRBJ2-5 and V is TRBV7-6; 9 nucleotides align to TRBD2. From germline, CDR1 is SGHVS and CDR2 FNYEAQ. The CDR3 is made up of 16 amino acids. V lost 3 bases to trimming and J lost 5 bases; unmatched junction nucleotides: 10. The CDR3 DNA sequence: TGTGCCAGCAGCTTTCCTAAGCGGGGGGTCCGGGAGACCCAGTACTTC. Its protein product is CASSFPKRGVRETQYF.

In this sample, this clone turned up once. The genes are TRBV30 and TRBJ2-1, with D hard to call. In germline, CDR1 is GTSNPN, CDR2 SVGIG (reference sequence). V lost 4 bases and J lost 9, with 10 bases in between. The CDR3 totals 11 residues. CDR3 protein: CAWKPPGEQFF. The CDR3 DNA reads as TGTGCCTGGAAGCCCCCAGGTGAGCAGTTCTTC.